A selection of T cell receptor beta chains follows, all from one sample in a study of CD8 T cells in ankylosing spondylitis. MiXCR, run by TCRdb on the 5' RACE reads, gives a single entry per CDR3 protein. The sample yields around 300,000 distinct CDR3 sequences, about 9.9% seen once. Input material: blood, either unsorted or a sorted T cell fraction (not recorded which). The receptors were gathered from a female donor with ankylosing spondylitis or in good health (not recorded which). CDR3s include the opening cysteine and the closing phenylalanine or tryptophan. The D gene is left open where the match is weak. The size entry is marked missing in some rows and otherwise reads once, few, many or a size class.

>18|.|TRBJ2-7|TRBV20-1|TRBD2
CSARVVGVAGVPAYEQYF
TGCAGTGCTAGAGTAGTTGGGGTAGCGGGAGTCCCTGCCTACGAGCAGTACTTC
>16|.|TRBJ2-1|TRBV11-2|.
CASSPLTVPRQNEQFF
TGTGCCAGCAGCCCACTGACGGTCCCAAGGCAAAATGAGCAGTTCTTC
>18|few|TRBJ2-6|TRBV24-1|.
CATSDLPGRDSGANVLTF
TGTGCCACCAGTGATTTGCCTGGCAGGGACTCTGGGGCCAACGTCCTGACTTTC
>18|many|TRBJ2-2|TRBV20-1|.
CSARRRRGKISNTGELFF
TGCAGTGCTAGAAGGAGGAGGGGGAAAATTTCGAACACCGGGGAGCTGTTTTTT
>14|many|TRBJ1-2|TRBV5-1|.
CASSLSRELHGYTF
TGCGCCAGCAGCTTGTCCAGGGAATTACATGGCTACACCTTC
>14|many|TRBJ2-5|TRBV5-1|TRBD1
CACRDREWQETQYF
TGCGCCTGCCGGGACAGGGAATGGCAAGAGACCCAGTACTTC
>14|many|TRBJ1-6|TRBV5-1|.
CASSVASYNSPLHF
TGCGCCAGCAGTGTAGCGTCCTATAATTCACCCCTCCACTTT
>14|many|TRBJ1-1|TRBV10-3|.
CAIRGREENTEAFF
TGTGCCATCAGGGGGAGGGAGGAGAACACTGAAGCTTTCTTT
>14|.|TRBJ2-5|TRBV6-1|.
CASSDPTLPGTQYF
TGTGCCAGCAGTGACCCGACCTTACCCGGAACCCAGTACTTC
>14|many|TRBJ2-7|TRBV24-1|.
CATRGQTETYEQYF
TGTGCCACCCGAGGACAGACAGAGACCTACGAGCAGTACTTC
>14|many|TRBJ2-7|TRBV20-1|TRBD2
CSARTLAGGYEQYF
TGCAGTGCTAGAACACTAGCGGGCGGGTACGAGCAGTACTTC
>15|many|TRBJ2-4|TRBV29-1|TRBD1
CSVIRQGATKNIQYF
TGCAGCGTTATCCGACAGGGGGCGACCAAAAACATTCAGTACTTC
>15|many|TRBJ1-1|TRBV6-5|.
CASSYSTTVSTEAFF
TGTGCCAGCAGTTACTCGACTACAGTGAGCACTGAAGCTTTCTTT
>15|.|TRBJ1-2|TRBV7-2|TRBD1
CASSSIGQGAGGYTF
TGTGCCAGCAGCTCAATAGGACAGGGGGCTGGAGGCTACACCTTC
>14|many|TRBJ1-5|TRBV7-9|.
CASSLETSNQPQHF
TGTGCCAGCAGCTTAGAGACAAGCAATCAGCCCCAGCATTTT
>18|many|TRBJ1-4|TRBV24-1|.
CATSDLDKRGPTNEKLFF
TGTGCCACCAGTGATTTGGACAAAAGGGGACCAACTAATGAAAAACTGTTTTTT
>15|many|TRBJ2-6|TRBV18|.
CASSQGSIGANVLTF
TGTGCCAGCTCGCAAGGGAGTATTGGGGCCAACGTCCTGACTTTC
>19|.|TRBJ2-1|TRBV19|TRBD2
CASSISATSGVHSYNEQFF
TGTGCCAGTAGTATTTCCGCGACTAGCGGGGTGCACTCCTACAATGAGCAGTTCTTC
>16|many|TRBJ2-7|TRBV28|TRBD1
CASSFPPGTGSYEQYF
TGTGCCAGCAGTTTTCCCCCCGGGACAGGGTCTTACGAGCAGTACTTC
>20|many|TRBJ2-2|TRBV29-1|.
CSVGFRTFGSGSIFTGELFF
TGCAGCGTTGGATTCCGGACATTTGGATCTGGGAGTATATTCACCGGGGAGCTGTTTTTT
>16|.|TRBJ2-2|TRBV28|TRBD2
CASRTGLAANTGELFF
TGTGCCAGCAGAACGGGACTAGCGGCGAACACCGGGGAGCTGTTTTTT
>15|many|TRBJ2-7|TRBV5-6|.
CASSLPYDLRYEQYF
TGTGCCAGCAGCTTGCCCTATGATTTACGCTACGAGCAGTACTTC
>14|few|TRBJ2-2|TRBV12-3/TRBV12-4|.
CASRPLTSSGELFF
TGTGCCAGCAGACCATTGACAAGCTCCGGGGAGCTGTTTTTT
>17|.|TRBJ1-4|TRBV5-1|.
CASSPQSGPYLNEKLFF
TGCGCCAGCAGTCCACAGTCGGGTCCCTATCTTAATGAAAAACTGTTTTTT
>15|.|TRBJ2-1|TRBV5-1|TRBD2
CASSHDRGGYNEQFF
TGCGCCAGCAGCCACGACCGGGGGGGTTACAATGAGCAGTTCTTC
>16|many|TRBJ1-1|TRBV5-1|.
CASSLGSGGGDTEAFF
TGCGCCAGCAGCTTGGGCAGTGGCGGGGGGGACACTGAAGCTTTCTTT
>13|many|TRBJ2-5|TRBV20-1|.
CSARKTQKETQYF
TGCAGTGCCAGGAAGACTCAAAAAGAGACCCAGTACTTC
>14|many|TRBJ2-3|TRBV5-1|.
CASSRDRERATQYF
TGCGCCAGCAGTCGGGACCGTGAACGGGCTACGCAGTATTTT
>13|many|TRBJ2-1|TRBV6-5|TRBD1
CASSYRGQNEQFF
TGTGCCAGCAGTTACAGGGGGCAGAATGAGCAGTTCTTC
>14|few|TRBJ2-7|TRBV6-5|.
CASSFLNRASEQYF
TGTGCCAGCAGTTTCCTAAACAGGGCCAGCGAGCAGTACTTC
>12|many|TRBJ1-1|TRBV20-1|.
CSATRPVTEAFF
TGCAGTGCTACCCGGCCAGTGACTGAAGCTTTCTTT
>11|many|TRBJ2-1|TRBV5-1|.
CASRGALEQFF
TGCGCCAGCAGAGGGGCACTTGAGCAGTTCTTC
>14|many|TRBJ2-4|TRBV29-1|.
CSVREALAKNIQYF
TGCAGCGTTCGAGAGGCCTTAGCCAAAAACATTCAGTACTTC
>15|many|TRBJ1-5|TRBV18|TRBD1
CASSQDRQDNQPQHF
TGTGCCAGCTCCCAGGACAGGCAGGACAATCAGCCCCAGCATTTT
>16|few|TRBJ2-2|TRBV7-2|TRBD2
CASSLAGTSLTGELFF
TGTGCCAGCAGCCTTGCCGGGACTAGCTTAACCGGGGAGCTGTTTTTT
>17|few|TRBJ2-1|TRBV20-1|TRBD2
CSARAPGGGRSYNEQFF
TGCAGTGCTAGAGCACCGGGCGGGGGGAGGTCCTACAATGAGCAGTTCTTC
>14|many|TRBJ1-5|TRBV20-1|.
CSASSLYSNQPQHF
TGCAGTGCTAGTTCCCTTTATAGCAATCAGCCCCAGCATTTT
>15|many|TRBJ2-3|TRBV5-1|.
CASSLESIFTDTQYF
TGCGCCAGCAGCTTGGAAAGCATTTTCACAGATACGCAGTATTTT
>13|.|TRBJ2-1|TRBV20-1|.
CSARVDAQDEQFF
TGCAGTGCTAGAGTCGACGCACAAGATGAGCAGTTCTTC
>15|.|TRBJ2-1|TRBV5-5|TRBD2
CASGHSTGGQPSVFF
TGTGCCAGCGGCCACTCAACGGGAGGCCAACCTAGCGTGTTCTTC
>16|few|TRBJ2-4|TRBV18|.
CASSPLPPSKESIQYF
TGTGCCAGCTCACCATTGCCCCCTAGTAAGGAAAGCATTCAGTACTTC
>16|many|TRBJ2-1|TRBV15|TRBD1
CATSRDLGQAYNEQFF
TGTGCCACCAGCAGAGATCTTGGACAGGCCTACAATGAGCAGTTCTTC